The clone carrying this T cell receptor beta chain was counted a few times. What it recognizes is unknown. Cultured CD4+ T-cell DNA underwent Oncomine TCR Beta short-read sequencing. Extraction of genomic DNA was performed on cultured CD4+ T cells. TCRdb ran MiXCR on the PCR reads and lists one entry per CDR3 protein. The sample lists 7,000 to 8,500 distinct CDR3 sequences, roughly 61% occurring once. The data were taken from a study of vaccination and CD4 T cells after COVID-19. Treatment noted: approximately nine-day PBMC culture with coronavirus spike peptide pools or control peptides (ViraFEST assay). These CD4+ T cells came from an unexposed donor, sampled before the COVID-19 pandemic (2011-2018). Trimming removed 0 bases at V and 4 bases at J, with 6 bases between. The germline gives CDR1 LNHDA, CDR2 SQIVND (reference sequence). The CDR3 runs to 13 residues.

The chain couples TRBV19 to TRBJ1-2; D unresolved. The sample taken for sequencing was CD4+ T cells from blood, cultured in vitro. This receptor was taken from a human donor in good health. The CDR3 reads CASSIEGGYGYTF. The CDR3 DNA follows: TGTGCCAGTAGTATAGAGGGAGGCTATGGCTACACCTTC.